A selection of T cell receptor beta chains follows, all from one sample in a study of identifying expanded T cells in peripheral blood. TCRdb's table, derived via immunoSEQ multiplex PCR, lists solely in-frame clones and lacks some. The sample lists fewer than 65,000 clones, about 89% occurring once. The material sequenced was blood. These receptors originate from a person between 18 and 75 years old in good health. Each CDR3 is given without its conserved first and last residue.

TRBJ2-6,TRBV10-1,ASSGSSGANVLT
TRBJ2-1,TRBV10-1,ASSGLGRNEQF
TRBJ2-2,TRBV18,ASSQRAGYTGELF
TRBJ2-5,TRBV11-1,ASSSRDRRGTQY
TRBJ2-5,TRBV11-1,ASSTGTSWLKTQY
TRBJ1-1,TRBV6-1,ASSEALRFWPQNTEAF
TRBJ2-1,TRBV29-1,SAHGTSGKNEQF
TRBJ2-7,TRBV7-2,ASSLDGLALTYEQY
TRBJ2-5,TRBV28,ASSLQGIWSQY
TRBJ2-2,TRBV6-6,ASRKIGELF
TRBJ1-1,TRBV15,ATSRDAGANTEAF
TRBJ1-2,TRBV28,ASSSRGVGGYT
TRBJ2-7,TRBV7-9,ASSLGTGSYEQY
TRBJ2-6,TRBV5-1,ASSLAGGSGANVLT
TRBJ1-6,TRBV27,ASSSSSGSYNSPLH
TRBJ2-1,TRBV4-1,ASSHERGGPYNEQF
TRBJ1-2,TRBV7-3,ASSSPTDSAVT
TRBJ2-6,TRBV5-4,ASSFKGGGANVLT
TRBJ1-1,TRBV4-2,ASSQDAPLGGYTEAF
TRBJ2-1,TRBV6-6,ASSRQGAPYNEQF
TRBJ2-5,TRBV2,ASSPRETQY
TRBJ1-1,TRBV6-1,ASIPTGYTEAF
TRBJ2-3,TRBV28,ASSYGRLGDTQY
TRBJ1-3,TRBV7-9,ASSLNTLNTIY
TRBJ2-2,TRBV7-2,ASSPDRDTGELF
TRBJ2-2,TRBV27,ASSPLRPGELF
TRBJ2-1,TRBV5-1,ASSSRTSYEQF
TRBJ2-5,TRBV27,ASSARTGQETQY
TRBJ2-7,TRBV6-1,ASRSSDSPYEQY
TRBJ2-2,TRBV5-3,ARKGKREGVTGELF
TRBJ2-5,TRBV5-4,ASSLEGQARRETQY
TRBJ1-2,TRBV28,ASSSSLRNIGGYT
TRBJ2-7,TRBV5-1,ASSLGYEQY
TRBJ1-2,TRBV6-1,ASSDYIQGNYGYT
TRBJ2-1,TRBV6-1,ASSEQRGGYNEQF
TRBJ2-3,TRBV28,ASSLWGLAGVDTDTQY
TRBJ2-7,TRBV19,ASGESSYEQY
TRBJ1-4,TRBV11-2,ASSLDTQKLF
TRBJ2-2,TRBV10-3,AILDIANTGELF
TRBJ2-1,TRBV14,ASSHRLASSYNEQF
TRBJ2-1,TRBV27,ASSLTGYGSWEQF
TRBJ2-5,TRBV2,ASIRGGGQETQY
TRBJ2-2,TRBV7-9,ASSMTSTGELF
TRBJ2-1,TRBV30,AWSTETSFDEQF
TRBJ2-2,TRBV5-4,ASTPSQGPGELF
TRBJ2-7,TRBV19,ASSHGTSGDYEQY
TRBJ1-5,TRBV27,ASSPRGPKRQPQH
TRBJ1-2,TRBV4-3,ASNQEVANYGYT
TRBJ2-7,TRBV27,ASSSFRGPYEQY
TRBJ1-2,TRBV29-1,SVDRDSYGYT
TRBJ1-4,TRBV11-3,ASSHSLVPAANEKLF
TRBJ2-7,TRBV10-2,ATSPIGYEQY